The 11 T cell receptor beta chains below were found in one sample sequenced in a study of long-term antiretroviral therapy in people with HIV. Runs used v3.0 of the immunoSEQ assay and were done at survey level. Measured with immunoSEQ multiplex PCR; TCRdb has only the in-frame clones, and not every one. The sample lists 30,000 to 40,000 clones, approximately 74% occurring once. The input for sequencing was unsorted PBMCs, taken 3 years after starting antiretroviral therapy. These TCRs come from a man in his fifties or sixties with HIV.

The gene calls are TRBV5-8 and TRBJ1-2; the match to TRBD1 covers 10 bases. Trimming at V came to 4 bases and at J to 5 bases, leaving 8 bases not matched to a gene. The CDR3 extends over 15 amino acids. Germline-derived CDR1 and CDR2 are SGHTS and YDEGEE. The CDR3 nucleotides read TGTGCCAGCAGCCGGACCGGGACAGGGGTATATGGCTACACCTTC. Protein sequence: CASSRTGTGVYGYTF.

The rearrangement uses TRBV27 and TRBJ1-6; D unresolved. Trimming stripped 3 bases from V and 9 bases from J, with 9 bases between. The CDR3 is made up of 13 amino acids. Germline lookup yields CDR1 MNHEY and CDR2 SMNVEV (reference sequence). The CDR3 spells CASSLAGFSPLHF. In DNA, the CDR3 is TGTGCCAGCAGTTTGGCAGGTTTTTCACCCCTCCACTTT.

The chain carries TRBV28 and TRBJ1-4; TRBD1 is a possible D gene (6 bases). This CDR3 comprises 15 residues. Germline CDR1 is MDHEN and CDR2 is SYDVKM. Trimming took off 5 bases at V and 8 bases at J, with 18 bases between the two ends. CDR3 nucleotide sequence: TGTGCCAGCAGTACCACGGCGGGGGCGGTGGAAAAACTGTTTTTT. Translation gives CASSTTAGAVEKLFF.

The chain carries TRBV5-4 and TRBJ2-7; tentatively, D is TRBD1 or TRBD2 (6 bases each). The CDR3 spans 14 residues. Germline V lookup: CDR1 SGHNT, CDR2 YYREEE (reference sequence). Trimming shortened V by 0 bases and J by 3 bases, and 10 bases separated the two germline ends. The CDR3 DNA reads as TGTGCCAGCAGCTTGGGGGGGGCGAACTACGAGCAGTACTTC. Translating gives CASSLGGANYEQYF.

V and J are TRBV7-6 and TRBJ1-4; D is uncertain. The length of the CDR3 is 15 residues. Germline CDR1 is SGHVS and CDR2 is FNYEAQ. The V gene lost 0 bases and the J gene lost 0 bases, with 5 bases spanning the gap. The CDR3 bases are TGTGCCAGCAGCTTAGCGCCCGCAACTAATGAAAAACTGTTTTTT. It translates to CASSLAPATNEKLFF.

The chain uses TRBV5-6 and TRBJ1-4; no definite D call. V was cut by 0 bases and J by 8 bases, with 11 bases left in between. Germline V lookup: CDR1 SGHDT, CDR2 YYEEEE. The CDR3 runs to 14 residues. As DNA, the CDR3 is TGTGCCAGCAGCTTGGCCGGGTCGGGAGAAAAACTGTTTTTT. Protein: CASSLAGSGEKLFF.

The chain joins TRBV6-6 to TRBJ1-2; D is undetermined. Germline V gene lookup returns CDR1 MNHNY and CDR2 SVGAGI (reference sequence). V was cut by 6 bases and J by 8 bases, with 25 bases left in between. The CDR3 spans 16 residues. The CDR3 sequence is CASSSRSGQDGGGYTF. The CDR3 bases are TGTGCCAGCAGCTCCCGGAGTGGCCAGGATGGTGGCGGCTACACCTTC.

The table lists this clone with a few counts. CDR3 coding DNA: TGTGCCAGCAGCCGCTTCAGGGCGGACACCGGGGAGCTGTTTTTT. Its protein product is CASSRFRADTGELFF. The V gene is TRBV28, the J gene TRBJ2-2, with D possibly matching TRBD1 (5 bases). Germline V gene sequence: CDR1 MDHEN, CDR2 SYDVKM. CDR3 length equals 15 residues. V lost 6 bases and J 3 bases, leaving 14 bases between the germline ends.

DNA of the CDR3: TGTGCCAGCAGCTTAACCTATGAGCAGTTCTTC. It encodes CASSLTYEQFF. The V and J genes are TRBV7-9 and TRBJ2-1; D unclear. CDR1 is SEHNR and CDR2 is FQNEAQ in the germline V gene (reference sequence). The germline V and J ends were trimmed by 2 bases and 8 bases, with 4 bases remaining between them. The CDR3 length is 11 residues.

Remarks on this clone: Different DNA sequences within this sample yield the same CDR3. The chain has TRBV7-2 and TRBJ2-3; no reliable D call. Trimming took off 4 bases at V and 2 bases at J, with 4 bases between the two ends. CDR1 is SGHTA and CDR2 is FQGNSA in the germline V gene. The CDR3 is made up of 12 amino acids. The CDR3 spells CASSSFTDTQYF. The CDR3 nucleotides are TGTGCCAGCAGCTCGTTCACAGATACGCAGTATTTT.

V usage is TRBV21-1 and J usage is TRBJ2-3; the table's D call of TRBD2 was not tested on the DNA. TRBV21-1 is a pseudogene locus. This CDR3 has 16 amino acids. DNA for the CDR3: TGTGCCAGCAGCATGACTAGCGGGAGTTACACAGATACGCAGTATTTT. It encodes CASSMTSGSYTDTQYF.